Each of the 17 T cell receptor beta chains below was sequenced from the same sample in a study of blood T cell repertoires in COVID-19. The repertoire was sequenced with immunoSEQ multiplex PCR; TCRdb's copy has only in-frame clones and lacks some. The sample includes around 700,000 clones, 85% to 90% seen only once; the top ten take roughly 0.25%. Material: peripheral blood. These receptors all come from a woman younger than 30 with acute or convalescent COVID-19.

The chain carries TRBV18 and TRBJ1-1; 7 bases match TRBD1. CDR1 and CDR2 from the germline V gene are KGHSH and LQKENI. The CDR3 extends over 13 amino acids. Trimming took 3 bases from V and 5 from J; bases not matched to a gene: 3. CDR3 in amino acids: CASSPSTGTEAFF. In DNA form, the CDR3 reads TGTGCCAGCTCACCCTCGACAGGGACTGAAGCTTTCTTT.

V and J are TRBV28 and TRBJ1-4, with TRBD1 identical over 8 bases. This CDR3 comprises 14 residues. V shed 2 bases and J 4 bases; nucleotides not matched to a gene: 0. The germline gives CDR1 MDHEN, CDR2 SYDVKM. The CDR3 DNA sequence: TGTGCCAGCAGTTTAACAGGGGGTAATGAAAAACTGTTTTTT. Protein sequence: CASSLTGGNEKLFF.

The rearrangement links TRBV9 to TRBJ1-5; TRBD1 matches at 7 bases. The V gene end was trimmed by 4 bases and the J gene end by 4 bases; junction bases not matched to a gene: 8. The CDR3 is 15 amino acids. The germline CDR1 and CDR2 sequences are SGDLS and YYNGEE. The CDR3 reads CASSPYPGQNQPQHF. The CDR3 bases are TGTGCCAGCAGCCCTTACCCGGGACAGAATCAGCCCCAGCATTTT.

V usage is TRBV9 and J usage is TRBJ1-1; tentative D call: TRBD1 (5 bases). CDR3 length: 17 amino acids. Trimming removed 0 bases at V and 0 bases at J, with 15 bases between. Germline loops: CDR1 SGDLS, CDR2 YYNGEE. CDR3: CASSVGPGGTLNTEAFF. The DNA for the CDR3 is TGTGCCAGCAGCGTAGGCCCGGGGGGGACCTTGAACACTGAAGCTTTCTTT.

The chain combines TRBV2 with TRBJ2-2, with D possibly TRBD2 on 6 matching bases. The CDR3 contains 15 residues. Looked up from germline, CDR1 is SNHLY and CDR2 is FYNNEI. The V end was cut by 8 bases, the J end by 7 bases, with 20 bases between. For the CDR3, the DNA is TGTGCCAGCTACCGGGACTCTTCTTGGGGCGGGGAGCTGTTTTTT. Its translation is CASYRDSSWGGELFF.

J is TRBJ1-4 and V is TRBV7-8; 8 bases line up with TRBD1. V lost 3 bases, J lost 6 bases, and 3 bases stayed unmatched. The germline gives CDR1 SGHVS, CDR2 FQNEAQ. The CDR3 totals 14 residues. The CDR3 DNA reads TGTGCCAGCAGCTTGGGGACAGGTGATGAAAAACTGTTTTTT. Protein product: CASSLGTGDEKLFF.

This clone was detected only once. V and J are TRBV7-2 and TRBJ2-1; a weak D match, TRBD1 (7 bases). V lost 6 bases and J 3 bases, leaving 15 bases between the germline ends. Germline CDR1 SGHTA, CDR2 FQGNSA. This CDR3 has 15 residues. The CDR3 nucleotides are TGTGCCAGCAGTAGCCAGGGGGGAAACTACAATGAGCAGTTCTTC. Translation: CASSSQGGNYNEQFF.

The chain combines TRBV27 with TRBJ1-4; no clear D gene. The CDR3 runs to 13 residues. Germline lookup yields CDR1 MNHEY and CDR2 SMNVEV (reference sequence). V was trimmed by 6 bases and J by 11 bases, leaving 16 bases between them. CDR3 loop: CASRTRSGGKLFF. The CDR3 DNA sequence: TGTGCCAGCAGAACTCGATCCGGAGGGAAACTGTTTTTT.

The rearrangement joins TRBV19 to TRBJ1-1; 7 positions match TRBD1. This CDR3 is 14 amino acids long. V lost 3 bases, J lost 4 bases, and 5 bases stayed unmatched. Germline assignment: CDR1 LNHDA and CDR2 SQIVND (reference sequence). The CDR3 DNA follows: TGTGCCAGTAGTATTGGCAGGGGGAGCACTGAAGCTTTCTTT. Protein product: CASSIGRGSTEAFF.

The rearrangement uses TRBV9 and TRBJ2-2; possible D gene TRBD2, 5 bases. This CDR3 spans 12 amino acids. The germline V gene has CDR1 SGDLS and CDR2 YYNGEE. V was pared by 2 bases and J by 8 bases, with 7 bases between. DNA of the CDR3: TGTGCCAGCAGCGTCCCGGGAGGGGAGCTGTTTTTT. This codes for CASSVPGGELFF.

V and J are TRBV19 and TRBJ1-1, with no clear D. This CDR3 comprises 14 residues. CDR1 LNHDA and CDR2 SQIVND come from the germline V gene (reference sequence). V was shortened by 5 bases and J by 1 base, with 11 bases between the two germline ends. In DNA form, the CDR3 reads TGTGCCAGTAGTCTTGCATACAGGAACACTGAAGCTTTCTTT. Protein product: CASSLAYRNTEAFF.

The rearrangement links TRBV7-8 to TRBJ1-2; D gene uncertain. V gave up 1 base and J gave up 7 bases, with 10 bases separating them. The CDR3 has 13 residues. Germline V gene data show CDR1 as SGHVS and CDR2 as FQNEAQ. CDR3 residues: CASSLVRGSGYTF. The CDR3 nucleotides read TGTGCCAGCAGCTTAGTTCGGGGAAGTGGCTACACCTTC. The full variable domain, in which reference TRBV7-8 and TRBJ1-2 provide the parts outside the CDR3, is GAGVSQSPRYKVAKRGQDVALRCDPISGHVSLFWYQQALGQGPEFLTYFQNEAQLDKSGLPSDRFFAERPEGSVSTLKIQRTQQEDSAVYLCASSLVRGSGYTFGSGTRLTVV.

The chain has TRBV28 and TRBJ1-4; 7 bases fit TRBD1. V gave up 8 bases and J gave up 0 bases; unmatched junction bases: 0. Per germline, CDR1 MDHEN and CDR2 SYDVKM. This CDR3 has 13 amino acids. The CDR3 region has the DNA TGTGCCAGCCAGGGGGCAACTAATGAAAAACTGTTTTTT. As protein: CASQGATNEKLFF.

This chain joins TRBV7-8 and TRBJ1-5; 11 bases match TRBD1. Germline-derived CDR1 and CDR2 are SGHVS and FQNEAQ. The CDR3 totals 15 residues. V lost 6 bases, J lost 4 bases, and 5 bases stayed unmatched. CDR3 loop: CASSRGTGGNQPQHF. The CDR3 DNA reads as TGTGCCAGCAGTCGCGGGACAGGGGGTAATCAGCCCCAGCATTTT. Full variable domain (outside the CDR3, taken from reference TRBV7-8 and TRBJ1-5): GAGVSQSPRYKVAKRGQDVALRCDPISGHVSLFWYQQALGQGPEFLTYFQNEAQLDKSGLPSDRFFAERPEGSVSTLKIQRTQQEDSAVYLCASSRGTGGNQPQHFGDGTRLSIL.

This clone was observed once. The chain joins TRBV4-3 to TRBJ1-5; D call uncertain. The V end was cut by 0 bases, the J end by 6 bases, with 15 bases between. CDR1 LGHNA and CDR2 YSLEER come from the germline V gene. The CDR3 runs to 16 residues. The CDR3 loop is CASSQDLGWSSQPQHF. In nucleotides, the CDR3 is TGCGCCAGCAGCCAAGATCTTGGTTGGTCTAGTCAGCCCCAGCATTTT.

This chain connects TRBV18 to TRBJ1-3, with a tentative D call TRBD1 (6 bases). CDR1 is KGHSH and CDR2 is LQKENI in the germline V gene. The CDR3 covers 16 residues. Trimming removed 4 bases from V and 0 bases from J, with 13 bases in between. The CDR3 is CASSRGQRDSGNTIYF. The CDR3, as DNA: TGTGCCAGCTCACGAGGACAGCGCGACTCTGGAAACACCATATATTTT.

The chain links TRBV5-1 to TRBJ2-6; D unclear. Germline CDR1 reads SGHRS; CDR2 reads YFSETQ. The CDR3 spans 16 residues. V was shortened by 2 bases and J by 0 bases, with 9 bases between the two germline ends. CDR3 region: CASSFGRTSGANVLTF. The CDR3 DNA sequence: TGCGCCAGCAGCTTCGGTCGCACCTCTGGGGCCAACGTCCTGACTTTC.